The 12 T cell receptor beta chains below all came from one sample that was sequenced in a study of T-cell reconstitution after alpha-beta-depleted transplantation in children. Molecular barcoding with unique molecular identifiers was used for the TCRbeta library. TCRdb fed the PCR reads into MiXCR, producing one record per CDR3 protein. The sample lists just under 350,000 distinct CDR3 sequences, roughly 17% occurring once. The sequencing used PBMCs, mostly from graft donor cells, collected 360 days after TCRalphabeta/CD19-depleted stem cell transplant. The receptors shown here come from a male patient under 10 years old who had a stem cell transplant for acute lymphoblastic leukemia, so the T cells may come from the graft donor.

This clonotype was detected ten times or more. The V and J genes are TRBV9 and TRBJ2-1; D might be TRBD1 (6 bases). The germline V gene has CDR1 SGDLS and CDR2 YYNGEE. The CDR3 length is 15 residues. Trimming took off 0 bases at V and 3 bases at J, with 10 bases between the two ends. The CDR3: CASSVEGHLYNEQFF. The CDR3 DNA sequence: TGTGCCAGCAGCGTAGAGGGACACCTCTACAATGAGCAGTTCTTC.

This clonotype was counted many times. The chain uses TRBV20-1 and TRBJ2-3; perhaps TRBD1 as D (6 bases). V lost 3 bases to trimming and J lost 2 bases, with 9 bases between them. Germline assignment: CDR1 DFQATT and CDR2 SNEGSKA (reference sequence). The CDR3 loop spans 13 amino acids. The CDR3 DNA follows: TGCAGTGCTAGCAGGGGACCCACAGATACGCAGTATTTT. Translation: CSASRGPTDTQYF.

In this sample, this clonotype turned up a few times. V gene TRBV20-1 combines with J gene TRBJ2-1; D call uncertain. The CDR3 extends over 11 amino acids. Germline V CDR1 and CDR2: DFQATT, SNEGSKA (reference sequence). The CDR3 nucleotides read TGCAGCCCAGGTTTCCTGTTTGAGCAGTTCTTC. This sequence encodes CSPGFLFEQFF.

The rearrangement links TRBV20-1 to TRBJ2-5, with 9 bases matching TRBD1. CDR1 and CDR2 from the germline V gene are DFQATT and SNEGSKA (reference sequence). CDR3 length: 13 amino acids. Losses at the gene ends were 6 bases for V and 2 bases for J; bases not matched to a gene: 4. The DNA of the CDR3 is TGCAGTGCCGGGACAGGGTCGCAAGAGACCCAGTACTTC. Translated: CSAGTGSQETQYF.

This clonotype was counted at least ten times. This chain joins TRBV12-3 or TRBV12-4 and TRBJ2-7, with D tentatively TRBD2 (6 bases). The CDR3 is made up of 14 amino acids. V was trimmed by 6 bases and J by 2 bases, leaving 14 bases between them. The CDR3 DNA reads as TGTGCCAGCAGAAGAGCGGGTCTGACCTACGAGCAGTACTTC. Protein: CASRRAGLTYEQYF.

The chain is built from TRBV6-2 or TRBV6-3 and TRBJ2-7; D possibly corresponds to TRBD1 (6 bases). The CDR3 length is 15 residues. Germline-derived CDR1 and CDR2 are MNHEY and SVGEGT. Trimming stripped 0 bases from V and 2 bases from J, with 11 bases between. This CDR3 reads CASSYSIGQTYEQYF. DNA of the CDR3: TGTGCCAGCAGTTACTCGATCGGACAGACCTACGAGCAGTACTTC.

The rearrangement links TRBV25-1 to TRBJ2-1; the D is unclear. Trimming shortened V by 1 base and J by 4 bases, and 8 bases separated the two germline ends. In germline, CDR1 is MGHDK, CDR2 SYGVNS. The CDR3 contains 14 residues. The CDR3 DNA reads as TGTGCCAGCAGTGAATGGGCAGATTACAATGAGCAGTTCTTC. This translates into CASSEWADYNEQFF. Together with reference TRBV25-1 and TRBJ2-1, the CDR3 gives the full variable domain: EADIYQTPRYLVIGTGKKITLECSQTMGHDKMYWYQQDPGMELHLIHYSYGVNSTEKGDLSSESTVSRIRTEHFPLTLESARPSHTSQYLCASSEWADYNEQFFGPGTRLTVL.

The chain carries TRBV12-3 or TRBV12-4 and TRBJ1-2, with D unresolved. V was cut by 3 bases and J by 4 bases, with 12 bases left in between. The CDR3 consists of 14 residues. The chain's CDR3 is CASSFRGVSYGYTF. The CDR3 DNA sequence: TGTGCCAGCAGTTTCCGGGGAGTGAGCTATGGCTACACCTTC.

Only a few counts were recorded for this clonotype. This chain joins TRBV21-1 and TRBJ2-3; the table calls TRBD1, which could not be checked here. TRBV21-1 is given as a pseudogene. CDR3 size: 15 residues. CDR3 amino acids: CASSKAGQDTDTQYF. The CDR3 region has the DNA TGTGCCAGCAGCAAAGCGGGACAGGACACAGATACGCAGTATTTT.

This clonotype was seen a handful of times. The chain carries TRBV5-6 and TRBJ2-3, with D possibly being TRBD1 (6 bases). Germline CDR1 and CDR2: SGHDT and YYEEEE. Between the trimmed V and J ends, which lost 1 base and 4 bases, there was a span of 22 bases. The CDR3 extends over 18 amino acids. The CDR3 here is CASSLTMGALLLPDTQYF. Here the CDR3 DNA reads TGTGCCAGCAGCTTGACAATGGGGGCGCTTCTTCTTCCAGATACGCAGTATTTT.

This clonotype turned up a few times. The genes are TRBV20-1 and TRBJ1-4; D call uncertain. Germline V gene sequence: CDR1 DFQATT, CDR2 SNEGSKA (reference sequence). The CDR3 sequence is 12 residues long. Trimming removed 5 bases from V and 7 bases from J, with 11 bases in between. CDR3 amino acids: CSAGTGLEKLFF. The CDR3 nucleotides read TGCAGTGCTGGAACCGGGCTTGAAAAACTGTTTTTT.

This clonotype showed up just a few times. V and J are TRBV6-2 or TRBV6-3 and TRBJ2-3; D uncertain. Germline V lookup: CDR1 MNHEY, CDR2 SVGEGT. This CDR3 comprises 14 residues. V lost 6 bases and J 2 bases, leaving 12 bases between the germline ends. The CDR3 loop is CASSKVTPTDTQYF. In DNA form, the CDR3 reads TGTGCCAGCAGCAAGGTGACCCCCACAGATACGCAGTATTTT.